The rows below give T cell receptor beta chains drawn from one sample of a study of control samples from healthy donors and cancer patients. Produced via immunoSEQ multiplex PCR; TCRdb's table is partial and in-frame only. Counted here are 190,000 or so clones, 90% to 95% occurring once; the ten biggest clones make up around 1.6%. The sample comprised blood. These receptor sequences come from a man aged 18 to 30 in good health. Both conserved end residues are part of each CDR3. Fields, in order: CDR3 protein, CDR3 DNA, J gene, V gene, D gene, clone size. D genes are given only for firm matches. Size is omitted from some rows. Given values are once, few, many or a class for expanded clones.

CASSPNKAGGPKNEQFF,TGTGCCAGCAGCCCCAATAAGGCGGGGGGGCCTAAAAATGAGCAGTTCTTC,TRBJ2-1,TRBV3-1/TRBV3-2,TRBD2,-
CASSLVAGTAGDEQFF,TGTGCCAGCTCACTTGTAGCGGGGACGGCTGGGGATGAGCAGTTCTTC,TRBJ2-1,TRBV18,TRBD2,once
CASSYTLQNTEAFF,TGTGCCAGCAGCTACACTTTGCAGAACACTGAAGCTTTCTTT,TRBJ1-1,TRBV6-5,-,many
CASSRSGLYEQYF,TGTGCCAGCAGCCGATCAGGGCTGTACGAGCAGTACTTC,TRBJ2-7,TRBV14,-,-
CASSRETSGGAENEQFF,TGTGCCAGCAGCCGTGAGACTAGCGGGGGGGCCGAGAATGAGCAGTTCTTC,TRBJ2-1,TRBV7-6,TRBD2,-
CASSPGVSTDTQYF,TGTGCCAGCTCACCGGGTGTGAGCACAGATACGCAGTATTTT,TRBJ2-3,TRBV18,-,-
CAISEGSGRGNQPQHF,TGTGCCATCAGTGAGGGGTCGGGACGGGGAAATCAGCCCCAGCATTTT,TRBJ1-5,TRBV10-3,-,-
CASSLGRASGGAHEQFF,TGCGCCAGCAGCTTGGGCCGGGCTAGCGGGGGGGCGCATGAGCAGTTCTTC,TRBJ2-1,TRBV5-1,TRBD2,-
CASSYGKPNYGYTF,TGTGCCAGCAGTTACGGCAAACCAAACTATGGCTACACCTTC,TRBJ1-2,TRBV6-5,-,-
CATSDRRRVEETQYF,TGTGCCACCAGTGATCGACGGAGGGTTGAAGAGACCCAGTACTTC,TRBJ2-5,TRBV24-1,-,-
CASSILPLNEQFF,TGTGCCAGTAGTATACTCCCCCTCAATGAGCAGTTCTTC,TRBJ2-1,TRBV19,-,once
CASSLSYAYEQYF,TGTGCCAGCAGTTTATCGTATGCTTACGAGCAGTACTTC,TRBJ2-7,TRBV27,-,-
CASSEGAGSGEQYF,TGTGCCAGCAGTGAAGGGGCGGGGTCCGGGGAGCAGTACTTC,TRBJ2-7,TRBV2,-,-
CASSEIWDSSYEQYF,TGTGCCAGCAGTGAAATATGGGACAGCTCCTACGAGCAGTACTTC,TRBJ2-7,TRBV6-1,TRBD1,-
CASSLGTPSSPLHF,TGTGCCAGCAGTTTAGGGACCCCCTCTTCACCCCTCCACTTT,TRBJ1-6,TRBV27,-,-
CAWSRTGVVAPLHF,TGTGCCTGGAGTAGAACAGGGGTAGTGGCACCCCTCCACTTT,TRBJ1-6,TRBV30,TRBD1,once
CASSPWTGVLETQYF,TGTGCCAGCAGCCCGTGGACAGGGGTGTTGGAGACCCAGTACTTC,TRBJ2-5,TRBV7-8,TRBD1,-
CASSLGLDRGPGNTIYF,TGCGCCAGCAGCTTAGGCCTTGACAGGGGTCCTGGAAACACCATATATTTT,TRBJ1-3,TRBV5-1,TRBD1,-
CASSDPLAPLHF,TGTGCCAGCAGTGACCCACTGGCCCCCCTCCACTTT,TRBJ1-6,TRBV6-1,-,few
CASSQDQGWYGYTF,TGTGCCAGCAGCCAAGATCAGGGATGGTATGGCTACACCTTC,TRBJ1-2,TRBV3-1/TRBV3-2,-,-
CAWTQGGGPTDTQYF,TGTGCCTGGACCCAAGGAGGGGGACCCACAGATACGCAGTATTTT,TRBJ2-3,TRBV30,-,-
CASSQGGHRSNTEAFF,TGTGCCAGCAGCCAAGGGGGACATCGGTCTAACACTGAAGCTTTCTTT,TRBJ1-1,TRBV3-1/TRBV3-2,-,-
CASSSTVLYGYTF,TGTGCCAGCAGTTCGACAGTTCTCTATGGCTACACCTTC,TRBJ1-2,TRBV6-5,-,-
CASSPEGYPKNIQYF,TGTGCCAGCTCACCAGAGGGCTATCCCAAAAACATTCAGTACTTC,TRBJ2-4,TRBV18,-,-
CASSVSTGGSYTYGYTF,TGTGCCAGCAGTGTCTCGACAGGGGGGTCCTACACCTATGGCTACACCTTC,TRBJ1-2,TRBV6-1,TRBD1,-
CASSLGGAGTEAFF,TGTGCCAGCAGCTTGGGAGGGGCCGGCACTGAAGCTTTCTTT,TRBJ1-1,TRBV5-4,-,-
CASSLVGGTVNWGYGYTF,TGCGCCAGCAGCTTGGTGGGCGGGACGGTGAATTGGGGCTATGGCTACACCTTC,TRBJ1-2,TRBV5-1,-,-
CASSLDPRPNEKLFF,TGTGCCAGCAGTTTAGATCCGAGACCGAATGAAAAACTGTTTTTT,TRBJ1-4,TRBV28,-,-
CASSVSSNTGELFF,TGTGCCAGCTCGGTTTCTAGCAACACCGGGGAGCTGTTTTTT,TRBJ2-2,TRBV2,-,-
CASSQVGDYEQYF,TGCGCCAGCAGCCAAGTGGGGGACTACGAGCAGTACTTC,TRBJ2-7,TRBV4-1,-,-
CASSRTGSEAFF,TGTGCCAGCAGCCGGACAGGGTCTGAAGCTTTCTTT,TRBJ1-1,TRBV7-3,TRBD1,-
CASSVGARWGYTF,TGTGCCAGTTCTGTAGGGGCCCGGTGGGGCTACACCTTC,TRBJ1-2,TRBV19,-,-
CSVQSTGVGSPLHF,TGCAGCGTTCAGTCAACAGGGGTAGGGTCACCCCTCCACTTT,TRBJ1-6,TRBV29-1,TRBD1,-
CASSQEGWTLSNNEQFF,TGTGCCAGCAGCCAAGAGGGGTGGACTCTGTCCAACAATGAGCAGTTCTTC,TRBJ2-1,TRBV3-1/TRBV3-2,-,-
CASSPRTGTDPQAFF,TGTGCCAGCAGCCCTAGGACCGGGACAGATCCCCAAGCTTTCTTT,TRBJ1-1,TRBV11-2,TRBD1,-
CASSGVGAPNYGYTF,TGTGCCAGCAGTGGGGTGGGGGCCCCTAACTATGGCTACACCTTC,TRBJ1-2,TRBV25-1,-,once
CASSDIDRYNEQFF,TGTGCCAGCAGCGATATCGACCGATACAATGAGCAGTTCTTC,TRBJ2-1,TRBV6-5,-,-
CASSLIGVSAYNEQFF,TGTGCCAGCAGCTTAATTGGGGTCTCGGCCTACAATGAGCAGTTCTTC,TRBJ2-1,TRBV7-9,-,-
CASILGLAGVNEQFF,TGTGCCAGCATTCTGGGACTAGCGGGGGTTAATGAGCAGTTCTTC,TRBJ2-1,TRBV2,TRBD2,-
CASSIDQQTTGGHRGAVF,TGTGCCAGCAGCATAGACCAGCAAACAACAGGGGGACACCGGGGAGCTGTTTTT,TRBJ2-2,TRBV21-1,-,-
CASSLGQRTDTQYF,TGCGCCAGCAGCTTGGGGCAACGAACAGATACGCAGTATTTT,TRBJ2-3,TRBV5-1,-,-
CAWIRSGGPSTDTQYF,TGTGCCTGGATTCGTAGCGGGGGCCCTAGCACAGATACGCAGTATTTT,TRBJ2-3,TRBV30,TRBD2,-
CASSQDGASGGSSYNEQFF,TGTGCCAGCAGCCAAGATGGGGCTAGCGGGGGATCCTCCTACAATGAGCAGTTCTTC,TRBJ2-1,TRBV3-1/TRBV3-2,TRBD2,-
CASSLLGGHEQFF,TGTGCCAGCTCACTCCTCGGCGGGCATGAGCAGTTCTTC,TRBJ2-1,TRBV18,-,-
CASKITESGNTIYF,TGTGCCAGCAAAATTACAGAGTCTGGAAACACCATATATTTT,TRBJ1-3,TRBV6-5,-,-
CASSQESGGAGDTQYF,TGTGCCAGCAGCCAAGAGAGCGGGGGGGCCGGAGATACGCAGTATTTT,TRBJ2-3,TRBV3-1/TRBV3-2,TRBD2,-
CASLGGGQPQHF,TGTGCCAGCTTAGGGGGCGGGCAGCCCCAGCATTTT,TRBJ1-5,TRBV12-3/TRBV12-4,TRBD1,-
CASTWSATNEKLFF,TGTGCCAGTACCTGGAGTGCAACTAATGAAAAACTGTTTTTT,TRBJ1-4,TRBV19,-,-
CASATGLSTDTQYF,TGTGCCAGCGCGACAGGGTTGAGCACAGATACGCAGTATTTT,TRBJ2-3,TRBV2,TRBD1,-